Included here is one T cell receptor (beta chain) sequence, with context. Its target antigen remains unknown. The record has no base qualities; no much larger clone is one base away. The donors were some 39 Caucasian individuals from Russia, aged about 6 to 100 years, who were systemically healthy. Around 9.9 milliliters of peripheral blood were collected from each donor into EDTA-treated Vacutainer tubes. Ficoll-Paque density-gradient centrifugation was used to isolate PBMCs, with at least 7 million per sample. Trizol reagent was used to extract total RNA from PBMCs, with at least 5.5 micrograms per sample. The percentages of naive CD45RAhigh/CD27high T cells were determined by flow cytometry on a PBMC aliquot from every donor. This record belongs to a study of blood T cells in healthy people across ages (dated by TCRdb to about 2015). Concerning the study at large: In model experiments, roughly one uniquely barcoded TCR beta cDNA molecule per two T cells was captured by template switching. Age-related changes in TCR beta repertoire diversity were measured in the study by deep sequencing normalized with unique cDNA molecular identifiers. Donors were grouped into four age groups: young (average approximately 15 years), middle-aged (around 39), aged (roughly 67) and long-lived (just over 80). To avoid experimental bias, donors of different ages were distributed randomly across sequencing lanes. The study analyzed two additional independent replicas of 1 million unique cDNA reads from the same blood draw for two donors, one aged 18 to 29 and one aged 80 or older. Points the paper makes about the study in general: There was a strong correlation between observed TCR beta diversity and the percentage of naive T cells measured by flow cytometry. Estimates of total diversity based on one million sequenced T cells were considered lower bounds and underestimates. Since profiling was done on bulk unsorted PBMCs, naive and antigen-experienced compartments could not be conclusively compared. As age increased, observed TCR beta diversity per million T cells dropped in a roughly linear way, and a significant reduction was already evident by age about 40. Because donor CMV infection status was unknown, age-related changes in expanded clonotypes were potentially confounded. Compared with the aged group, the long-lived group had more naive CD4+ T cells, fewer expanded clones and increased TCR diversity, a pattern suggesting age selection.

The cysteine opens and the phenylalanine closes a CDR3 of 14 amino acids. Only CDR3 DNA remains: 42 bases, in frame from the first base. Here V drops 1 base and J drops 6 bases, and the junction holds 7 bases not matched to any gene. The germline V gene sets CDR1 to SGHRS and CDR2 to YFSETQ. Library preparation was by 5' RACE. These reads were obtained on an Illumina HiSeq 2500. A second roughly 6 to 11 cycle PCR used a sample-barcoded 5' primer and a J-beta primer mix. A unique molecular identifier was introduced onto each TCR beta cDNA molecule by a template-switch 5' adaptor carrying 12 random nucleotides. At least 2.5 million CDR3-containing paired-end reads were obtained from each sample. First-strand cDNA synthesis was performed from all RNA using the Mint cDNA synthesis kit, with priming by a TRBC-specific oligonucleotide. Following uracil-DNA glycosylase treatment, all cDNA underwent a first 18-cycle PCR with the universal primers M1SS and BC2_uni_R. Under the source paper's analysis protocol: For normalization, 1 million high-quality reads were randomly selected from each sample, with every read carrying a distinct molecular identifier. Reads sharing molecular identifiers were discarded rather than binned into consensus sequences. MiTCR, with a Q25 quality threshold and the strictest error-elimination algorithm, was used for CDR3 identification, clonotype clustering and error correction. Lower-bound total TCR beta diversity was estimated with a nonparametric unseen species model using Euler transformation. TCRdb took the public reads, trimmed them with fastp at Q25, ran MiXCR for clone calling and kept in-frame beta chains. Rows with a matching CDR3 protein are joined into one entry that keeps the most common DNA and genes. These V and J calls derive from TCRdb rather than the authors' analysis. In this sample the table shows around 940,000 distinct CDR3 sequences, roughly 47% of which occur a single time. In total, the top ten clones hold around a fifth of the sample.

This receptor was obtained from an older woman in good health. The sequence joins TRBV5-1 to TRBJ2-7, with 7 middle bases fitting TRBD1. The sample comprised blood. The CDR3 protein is CASSLTGVQGEQYF. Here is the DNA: TGCGCCAGCAGCTTGACAGGGGTTCAGGGCGAGCAGTACTTC. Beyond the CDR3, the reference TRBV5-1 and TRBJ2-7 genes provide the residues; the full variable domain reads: KAGVTQTPRYLIKTRGQQVTLSCSPISGHRSVSWYQQTPGQGLQFLFEYFSETQRNKGNFPGRFSGRQFSNSRSEMNVSTLELGDSALYLCASSLTGVQGEQYFGPGTRLTVT.